This passage covers 3 T cell receptor beta chains from one sample sequenced in a study of control samples from healthy donors and cancer patients. Profiled with immunoSEQ multiplex PCR; TCRdb holds only in-frame clones, not every one. The sample yields about 150,000 clones, around 88% seen once. Sequencing was carried out using blood. These receptors were taken from a man younger than 35 in good health.

In DNA, the CDR3 is TGCGCCAGCAGCTTGCAAGGGGGCTTAGTTAATGAAAAACTGTTTTTT. This gives the protein CASSLQGGLVNEKLFF. This chain joins TRBV5-1 and TRBJ1-4, with TRBD1 identical over 7 bases. The CDR3 loop spans 16 amino acids. J was trimmed by 4 bases and V by 1 base; bases with no gene match: 7. The germline V gene has CDR1 SGHRS and CDR2 YFSETQ.

The rearrangement links TRBV11-2 to TRBJ2-7; D ambiguous. Per the germline V gene, CDR1 is SGHAT and CDR2 is FQNNGV. This CDR3 is built from 14 residues. Trimming removed 4 bases at V and 0 bases at J, with 10 bases between. The chain's CDR3 is CASSSVLSSYEQYF. The CDR3 bases are TGTGCCAGCAGCTCGGTTTTGAGCTCCTACGAGCAGTACTTC.

The chain links TRBV28 to TRBJ2-5; the match to TRBD2 covers 8 bases. CDR1 MDHEN and CDR2 SYDVKM come from the germline V gene. The CDR3 covers 14 residues. With V trimmed by 5 bases and J by 4 bases, 6 bases remained unmatched. The CDR3: CASSPGGPGETQYF. CDR3 in DNA: TGTGCCAGCAGTCCGGGGGGGCCGGGAGAGACCCAGTACTTC.